This record concerns one T cell receptor (beta chain) sequence. The V and J ends lost 4 bases and 4 bases, in that order; junction bases with no gene match: 9. Germline-derived CDR1 and CDR2 are SGHRS and YFSETQ. The CDR3 covers 17 residues. TCRdb used MiXCR to reprocess the RT-PCR reads, holding one entry per CDR3 protein. The sample has about 680,000 distinct CDR3 sequences, approximately 15% seen once. The rearrangement joins TRBV5-1 to TRBJ2-2; 11 bases align to TRBD1. Source material: memory CD4+ T cells from blood. This TCR came from a female donor in good health, serving as a healthy control. The CDR3 loop reads CASSLGPGTGGTGELFF. CDR3 in DNA: TGCGCCAGCAGCCTGGGCCCCGGGACAGGGGGCACCGGGGAGCTGTTTTTT.